This T cell receptor (beta chain) was sequenced during a study of lymphopenia after photon versus proton radiotherapy. Sequenced by immunoSEQ multiplex PCR; TCRdb stores in-frame clones only, minus some. The sample records around 150,000 clones, more than 85% being singletons. The CDR3 is 17 residues long. Trimming shortened V by 1 base and J by 1 base, and 16 bases separated the two germline ends. Germline values: CDR1 SGHVS, CDR2 FQNEAQ. In its sample, this clone was seen a few times. The antigen remains unidentified. Overall study results and limits: Relative stability marked proton patients; photon patients lost diversity and naive cells. Post-nadir diversity loss with photons came from oligoclonal expansion, particularly CD8+ Temra cells. Only patients who died were analyzed for survival; proton advantage is unproven.

The source material was peripheral blood, sampled from a patient treated with photon-based radiotherapy. The rearrangement joins TRBV7-8 to TRBJ1-1, with D perhaps matching TRBD1 (6 bases). This TCR derives from a man between 50 and 59 years old with gastric cancer. The CDR3 coding sequence is TGTGCCAGCAGCTTAGGTTATGTGGGGGCGAGGAACACTGAAGCTTTCTTT. Translation: CASSLGYVGARNTEAFF. Filled out from reference TRBV7-8 and TRBJ1-1, the complete variable domain reads GAGVSQSPRYKVAKRGQDVALRCDPISGHVSLFWYQQALGQGPEFLTYFQNEAQLDKSGLPSDRFFAERPEGSVSTLKIQRTQQEDSAVYLCASSLGYVGARNTEAFFGQGTRLTVV.